This record looks at one TCR beta chain sequence and its context. Previously, flow cytometry had revealed CD8+CD57+ cell expansion in the patients chosen for sequencing. In germline, CDR1 is SGHTA, CDR2 FQGTGA. V was pared by 6 bases and J by 10 bases, with 8 bases of the junction left unmatched. The CDR3 consists of 13 residues. The data derive from a study of CD8+CD57+ T cells in acquired aplastic anemia. Turning to the study itself: The mean DNA yield obtained from sorted CD4+ and CD8+ cells came to roughly 3.4 ug.

Genomic DNA was employed as the template in profiling TCR beta VDJ and CDR3. TCRdb passed the reads through MiXCR, listing each CDR3 protein once. This repertoire shows over 150,000 distinct CDR3 sequences, 55% to 65% found once; its top ten account for about two fifths. The TCR sequence derives from a human donor with aplastic anemia. This rearrangement joins TRBV7-3 to TRBJ2-3, with TRBD1 identical over 9 bases. Sequencing input: sorted CD4+, CD8+, or CD8+CD57+ T cells (not recorded which) from PBMCs. This chain's CDR3 is CASRLGTGKAQYF. The CDR3 DNA follows: TGTGCCAGCAGGTTAGGGACAGGGAAAGCGCAGTATTTT.